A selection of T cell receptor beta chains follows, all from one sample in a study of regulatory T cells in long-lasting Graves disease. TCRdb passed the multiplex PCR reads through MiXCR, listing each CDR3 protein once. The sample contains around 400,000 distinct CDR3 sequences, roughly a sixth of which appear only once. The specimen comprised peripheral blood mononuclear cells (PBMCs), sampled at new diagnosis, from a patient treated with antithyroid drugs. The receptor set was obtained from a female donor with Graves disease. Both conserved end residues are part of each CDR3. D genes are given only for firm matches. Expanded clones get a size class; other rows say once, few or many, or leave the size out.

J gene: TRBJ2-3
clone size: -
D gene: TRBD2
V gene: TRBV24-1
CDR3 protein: CATSDPNSGSTDTQYF
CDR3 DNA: TGTGCCACCAGTGATCCTAATAGCGGGAGCACAGATACGCAGTATTTT

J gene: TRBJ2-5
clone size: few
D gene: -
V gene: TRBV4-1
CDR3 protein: CASSQGGHFETQYF
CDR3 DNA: TGCGCCAGCAGCCAAGGGGGCCATTTTGAGACCCAGTACTTC

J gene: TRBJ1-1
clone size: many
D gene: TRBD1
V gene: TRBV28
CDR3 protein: CASSSLRRTGVNTEAFF
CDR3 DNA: TGTGCCAGCAGTTCCCTTAGGAGGACAGGGGTGAACACTGAAGCTTTCTTT

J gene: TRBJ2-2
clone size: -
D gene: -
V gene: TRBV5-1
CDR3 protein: CASNLHQDTGELFF
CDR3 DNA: TGCGCCAGCAACTTGCATCAAGACACCGGGGAGCTGTTTTTT

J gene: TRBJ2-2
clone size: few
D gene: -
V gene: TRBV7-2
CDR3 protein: CASRVGQGNTGELFF
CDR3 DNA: TGTGCCAGCAGAGTGGGGCAGGGGAACACCGGGGAGCTGTTTTTT

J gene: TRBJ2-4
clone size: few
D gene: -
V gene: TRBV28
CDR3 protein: CASSLNSGIKNIQYF
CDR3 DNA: TGTGCCAGCAGTTTAAATTCCGGGATAAAAAACATTCAGTACTTC

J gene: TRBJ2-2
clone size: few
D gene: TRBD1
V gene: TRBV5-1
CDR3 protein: CASRWDSDTGELFF
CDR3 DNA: TGCGCCAGCAGGTGGGACAGCGACACCGGGGAGCTGTTTTTT

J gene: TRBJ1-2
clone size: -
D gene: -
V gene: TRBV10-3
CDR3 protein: CAISEVGYYGYTF
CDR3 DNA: TGTGCCATCAGTGAGGTTGGCTACTATGGCTACACCTTC

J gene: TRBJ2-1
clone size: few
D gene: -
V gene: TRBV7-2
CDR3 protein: CASSLAPSDEQFF
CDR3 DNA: TGTGCCAGCAGCTTAGCTCCATCCGATGAGCAGTTCTTC

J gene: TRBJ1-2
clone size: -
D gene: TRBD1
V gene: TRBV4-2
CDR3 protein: CASSQDEQGLYGYTF
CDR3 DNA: TGTGCCAGCAGCCAAGACGAACAGGGGCTTTATGGCTACACCTTC

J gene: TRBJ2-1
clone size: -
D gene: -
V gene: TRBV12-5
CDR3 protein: CASGLLRRGGNEQFF
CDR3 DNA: TGTGCTAGTGGTTTATTAAGGAGGGGGGGCAATGAGCAGTTCTTC

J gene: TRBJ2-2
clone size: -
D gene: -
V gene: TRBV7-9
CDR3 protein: CASSKQDRELFF
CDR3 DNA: TGTGCCAGCAGCAAACAGGACCGGGAGCTGTTTTTT

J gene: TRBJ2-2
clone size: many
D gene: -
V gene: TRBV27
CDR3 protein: CASNLVRQYGELFF
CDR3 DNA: TGTGCCAGCAACCTCGTGAGACAGTACGGGGAGCTGTTTTTT

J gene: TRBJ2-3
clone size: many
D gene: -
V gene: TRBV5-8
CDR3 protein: CASSLGVKRTDTQYF
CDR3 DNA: TGTGCCAGCAGCCTGGGGGTCAAACGCACAGATACGCAGTATTTT

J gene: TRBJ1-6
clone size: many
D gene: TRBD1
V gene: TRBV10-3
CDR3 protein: CAISEGQGDLLGYNSPLHF
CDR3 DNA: TGTGCCATCAGTGAGGGACAGGGCGACCTCCTCGGCTATAATTCACCCCTCCACTTT

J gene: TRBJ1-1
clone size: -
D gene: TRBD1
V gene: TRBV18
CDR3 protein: CANSRTGVGTEAFF
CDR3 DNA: TGTGCCAACTCACGCACAGGGGTGGGGACTGAAGCTTTCTTT

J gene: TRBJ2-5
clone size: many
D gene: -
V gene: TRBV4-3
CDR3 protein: CASSQDGEMGETQYF
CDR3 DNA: TGCGCCAGCAGCCAAGACGGGGAAATGGGAGAGACCCAGTACTTC

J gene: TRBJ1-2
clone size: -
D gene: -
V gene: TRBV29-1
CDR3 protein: CSVVDGVGYGYTF
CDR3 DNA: TGCAGCGTTGTAGACGGGGTCGGCTATGGCTACACCTTC

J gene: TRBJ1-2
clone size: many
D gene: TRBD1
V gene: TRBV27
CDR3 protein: CASYPGTGVGGYTF
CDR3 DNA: TGTGCCAGTTACCCCGGGACAGGGGTTGGTGGCTACACCTTC

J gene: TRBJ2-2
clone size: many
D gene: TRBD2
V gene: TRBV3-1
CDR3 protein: CASSQALAAGELFF
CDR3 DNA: TGTGCCAGCAGCCAGGCACTAGCGGCCGGGGAGCTGTTTTTT

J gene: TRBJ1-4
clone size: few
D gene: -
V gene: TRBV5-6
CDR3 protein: CASSSRWAGPATNEKLFF
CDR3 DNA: TGTGCCAGCAGCAGTCGTTGGGCAGGGCCTGCAACTAATGAAAAACTGTTTTTT

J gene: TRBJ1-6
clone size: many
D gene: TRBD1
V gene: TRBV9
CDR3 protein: CASSATGQGDNSPLHF
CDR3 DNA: TGTGCCAGCAGCGCTACGGGACAGGGAGACAATTCACCCCTCCACTTT

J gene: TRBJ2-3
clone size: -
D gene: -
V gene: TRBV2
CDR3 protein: CASSSHQGTSTDTQYF
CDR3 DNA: TGTGCCAGCAGTAGTCACCAGGGGACTAGCACAGATACGCAGTATTTT

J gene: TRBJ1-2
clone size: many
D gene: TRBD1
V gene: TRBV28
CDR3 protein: CASSTTGSDYGYTF
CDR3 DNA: TGTGCCAGCAGTACGACAGGGTCTGACTATGGCTACACCTTC

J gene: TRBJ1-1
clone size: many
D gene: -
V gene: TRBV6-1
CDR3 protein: CASSEFWTRNTEAFF
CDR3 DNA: TGTGCCAGCAGTGAATTCTGGACAAGGAACACTGAAGCTTTCTTT

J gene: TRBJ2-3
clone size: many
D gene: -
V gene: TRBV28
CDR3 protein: CASMGGDTDTQYF
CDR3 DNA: TGTGCCAGCATGGGCGGGGATACAGATACGCAGTATTTT

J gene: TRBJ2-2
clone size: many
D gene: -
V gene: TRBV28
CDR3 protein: CASSFAQESTGELFF
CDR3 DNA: TGTGCCAGCAGTTTCGCGCAGGAATCAACCGGGGAGCTGTTTTTT

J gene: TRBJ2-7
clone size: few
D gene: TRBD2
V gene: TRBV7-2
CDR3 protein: CASSPGTSGGTYEQYF
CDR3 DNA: TGTGCCAGCAGCCCGGGGACTAGCGGGGGTACCTACGAGCAGTACTTC

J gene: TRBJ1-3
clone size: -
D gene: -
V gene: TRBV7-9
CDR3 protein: CASSSVESSGNTIYF
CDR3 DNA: TGTGCCAGCAGCTCCGTGGAAAGTTCTGGAAACACCATATATTTT

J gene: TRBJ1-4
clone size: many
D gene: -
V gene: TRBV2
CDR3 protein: CASRGSQGNEKLFF
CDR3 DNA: TGTGCCAGCAGAGGCTCGCAGGGGAATGAAAAACTGTTTTTT

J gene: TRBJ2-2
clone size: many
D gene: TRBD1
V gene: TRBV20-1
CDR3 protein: CSARTGIRDTGELFF
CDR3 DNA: TGCAGTGCCAGGACAGGGATCCGCGACACCGGGGAGCTGTTTTTT

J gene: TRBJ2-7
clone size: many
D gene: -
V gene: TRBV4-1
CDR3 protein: CASSQEPGRYEQYF
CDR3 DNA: TGCGCCAGCAGCCAAGAACCGGGACGGTACGAGCAGTACTTC

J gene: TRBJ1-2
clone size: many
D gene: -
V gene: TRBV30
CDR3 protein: CAWSAKHWTERFGYTF
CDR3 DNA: TGTGCCTGGAGTGCTAAGCACTGGACAGAGCGGTTTGGCTACACCTTC

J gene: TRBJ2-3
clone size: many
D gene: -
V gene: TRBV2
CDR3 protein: CASSEVELSGLGSTDTQYF
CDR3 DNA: TGTGCCAGCAGTGAGGTGGAGTTGTCAGGACTTGGAAGCACAGATACGCAGTATTTT

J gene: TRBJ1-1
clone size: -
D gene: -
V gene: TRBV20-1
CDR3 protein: CSAAAGPRAWNTEAFF
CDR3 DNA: TGCAGTGCTGCAGCAGGCCCACGGGCTTGGAACACTGAAGCTTTCTTT

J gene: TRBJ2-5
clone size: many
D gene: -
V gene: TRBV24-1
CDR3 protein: CATSVGGRKNQETQYF
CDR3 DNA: TGTGCCACCAGTGTCGGCGGCAGGAAAAATCAAGAGACCCAGTACTTC

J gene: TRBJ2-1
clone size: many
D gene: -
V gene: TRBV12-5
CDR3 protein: CASGLVGSWQGTYNEQFF
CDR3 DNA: TGTGCTAGTGGTTTGGTAGGTAGTTGGCAGGGGACCTACAATGAGCAGTTCTTC

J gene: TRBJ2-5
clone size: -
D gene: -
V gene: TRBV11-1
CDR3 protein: CASSAWDTQETQYF
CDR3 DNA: TGTGCCAGCAGCGCCTGGGACACCCAAGAGACCCAGTACTTC

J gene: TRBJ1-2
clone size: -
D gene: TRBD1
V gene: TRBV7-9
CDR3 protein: CASSRLTGDYGYTF
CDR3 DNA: TGTGCCAGCAGCCGACTGACAGGGGACTATGGCTACACCTTC

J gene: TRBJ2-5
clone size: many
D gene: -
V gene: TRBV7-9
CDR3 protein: CASSEDRHQETQYF
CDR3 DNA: TGTGCCAGCAGCGAAGACAGGCACCAAGAGACCCAGTACTTC

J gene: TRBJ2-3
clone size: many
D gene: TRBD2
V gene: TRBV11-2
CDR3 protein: CASSPTSGTDTQYF
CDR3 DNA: TGTGCCAGCAGCCCGACTAGCGGCACAGATACGCAGTATTTT

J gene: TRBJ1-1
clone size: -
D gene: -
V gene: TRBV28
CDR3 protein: CASSFYNPQDWGSEAFF
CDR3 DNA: TGTGCCAGCAGTTTCTATAACCCGCAGGACTGGGGGTCTGAAGCTTTCTTT

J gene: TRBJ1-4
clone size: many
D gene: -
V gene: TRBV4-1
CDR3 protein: CASSQDGVEKLFF
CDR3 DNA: TGCGCCAGCAGCCAAGATGGGGTCGAAAAACTGTTTTTT

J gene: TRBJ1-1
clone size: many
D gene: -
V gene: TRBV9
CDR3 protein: CASSPNQNTEAFF
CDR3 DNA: TGTGCCAGCAGCCCCAACCAGAACACTGAAGCTTTCTTT

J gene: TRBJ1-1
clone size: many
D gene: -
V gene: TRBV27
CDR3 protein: CASSLEEGRSTEAFF
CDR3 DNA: TGTGCCAGCAGTTTAGAGGAGGGAAGGAGCACTGAAGCTTTCTTT

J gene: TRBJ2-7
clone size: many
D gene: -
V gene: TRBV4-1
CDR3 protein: CASSQVGGVNEQYF
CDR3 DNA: TGCGCCAGCAGCCAAGTTGGAGGGGTGAACGAGCAGTACTTC

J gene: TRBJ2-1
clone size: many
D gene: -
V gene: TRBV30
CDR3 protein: CAWSASGLNNEQFF
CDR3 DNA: TGTGCCTGGAGTGCCAGCGGGCTGAACAATGAGCAGTTCTTC

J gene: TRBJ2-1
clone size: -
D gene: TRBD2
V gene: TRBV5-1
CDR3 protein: CASSPPRNSGGPGEQFF
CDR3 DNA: TGCGCCAGCAGCCCCCCTCGTAATAGCGGGGGTCCAGGAGAGCAGTTCTTC

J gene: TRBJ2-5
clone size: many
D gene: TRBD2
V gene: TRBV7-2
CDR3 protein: CASSFPGLAGTKRAQYF
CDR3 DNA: TGTGCCAGCAGCTTCCCGGGACTAGCGGGAACCAAGAGGGCCCAGTACTTC

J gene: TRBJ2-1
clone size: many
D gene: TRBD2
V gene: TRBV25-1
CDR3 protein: CASSASLAGVPDEQFF
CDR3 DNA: TGTGCCAGCAGTGCCTCTCTAGCGGGAGTTCCGGATGAGCAGTTCTTC

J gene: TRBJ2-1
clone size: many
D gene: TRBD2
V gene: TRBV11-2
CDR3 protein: CASSLDAGLASLIEQFF
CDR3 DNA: TGTGCCAGCAGCTTAGACGCCGGACTAGCCAGCCTCATTGAGCAGTTCTTC

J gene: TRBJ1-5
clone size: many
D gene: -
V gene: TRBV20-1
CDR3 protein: CSARGQGNQPQHF
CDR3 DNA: TGCAGTGCTAGAGGACAGGGCAATCAGCCCCAGCATTTT

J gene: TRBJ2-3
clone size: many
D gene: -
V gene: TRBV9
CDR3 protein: CASSEFRATDTQYF
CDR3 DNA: TGTGCCAGCAGCGAGTTTAGGGCGACAGATACGCAGTATTTT